The 25 T cell receptor beta chains listed next were all sequenced from one sample in a study of CD8+ T cells in alopecia areata. Treatment described: oral pan-JAK inhibitor, 5-10 mg twice daily. cDNA prepared by RNA extraction and subsequent reverse transcription served as the template for sequencing. Generated by immunoSEQ multiplex PCR, the TCRdb table keeps only in-frame clones and is missing some. The data show fewer than 150,000 clones, approximately 55% seen once. The sample was CD4+ T cells sorted from blood, taken at week 24, from a patient treated with tofacitinib. The receptors shown here come from a human donor with alopecia areata.

The J gene is TRBJ1-3, the V gene TRBV7-2; the D gene is possibly TRBD1 (6 bases). This CDR3 has 16 amino acids. V lost 6 bases, J lost 0 bases, and 15 bases lay in between. Germline loops: CDR1 SGHTA, CDR2 FQGNSA. CDR3 loop: CASSPWTALSGNTIYF. As DNA, the CDR3 is TGTGCCAGCAGTCCCTGGACAGCGCTCTCTGGAAACACCATATATTTT.

This clone came up a few times. The V gene is TRBV6-5, the J gene TRBJ1-6; D not resolved. Germline values: CDR1 MNHEY, CDR2 SVGAGI. The CDR3 spans 12 residues. V lost 8 bases, J lost 10 bases, and 12 bases lay in between. The CDR3 spells CASLSLGSPLHF. CDR3 nucleotides: TGTGCCAGCCTAAGCCTCGGATCACCCCTCCACTTT.

The chain has TRBV5-4 and TRBJ2-1; D is perhaps TRBD2 (5 bases). Germline V gene sequence: CDR1 SGHNT, CDR2 YYREEE (reference sequence). This CDR3 has 13 amino acids. V was pared by 5 bases and J by 4 bases, with 10 bases between. Written as DNA, the CDR3 is TGTGCCAGCAGGTACGGGAATTACAATGAGCAGTTCTTC. Its translation: CASRYGNYNEQFF. The full variable domain, completed using reference TRBV5-4 and TRBJ2-1, is ETGVTQSPTHLIKTRGQQVTLRCSSQSGHNTVSWYQQALGQGPQFIFQYYREEENGRGNFPPRFSGLQFPNYSSELNVNALELDDSALYLCASRYGNYNEQFFGPGTRLTVL.

This clone appeared a few times. This rearrangement joins TRBV5-1 to TRBJ2-3; D gene uncertain. Deletions cut 4 bases from V and 2 bases from J, with 14 bases between. Germline CDR1 reads SGHRS; CDR2 reads YFSETQ. This CDR3 has 15 amino acids. CDR3 residues: CASSASVGYTDTQYF. CDR3 DNA sequence: TGCGCCAGCAGCGCCAGCGTCGGGTACACAGATACGCAGTATTTT.

For this clone: Other DNA variants within this sample encode the same CDR3. This rearrangement joins TRBV7-9 to TRBJ2-5; a possible D gene is TRBD1 (5 bases). Trimming took off 5 bases at V and 3 bases at J, with 7 bases between the two ends. The CDR3 consists of 12 residues. Germline V gene lookup returns CDR1 SEHNR and CDR2 FQNEAQ (reference sequence). The CDR3 protein is CASSPTEETQYF. The CDR3 DNA follows: TGTGCCAGCAGCCCGACAGAAGAGACCCAGTACTTC.

This clone occurred once. The same CDR3 also results from other DNA sequences found in this sample. The chain has TRBV29-1 and TRBJ2-5, with D possibly called TRBD1 or TRBD2 (5 bases each). CDR1 is SQVTM, CDR2 ANQGSEA, per germline. The germline V and J ends were trimmed by 7 bases and 2 bases, with 5 bases remaining between them. The CDR3 extends over 10 amino acids. CDR3 sequence: CSGGQETQYF. CDR3 sequence (DNA): TGCAGCGGGGGGCAAGAGACCCAGTACTTC.

There are a few counts of this clone. CDR3 region: CASSESQFGYTF. Written as DNA, the CDR3 is TGTGCCAGCAGCGAATCTCAGTTTGGCTACACCTTC. V is TRBV7-9 and J is TRBJ1-2, with D hard to call. The CDR3 extends over 12 amino acids. Deletions cut 5 bases from V and 7 bases from J, with 11 bases between. The germline CDR1 and CDR2 sequences are SEHNR and FQNEAQ (reference sequence).

V usage is TRBV2 and J usage is TRBJ2-5; 8 bases align to TRBD2. V dropped 4 bases and J dropped 1; count of bases not matched to a gene: 2. Per the germline V gene, CDR1 is SNHLY and CDR2 is FYNNEI. This CDR3 has 14 residues. Here the CDR3 DNA reads TGTGCCAGCAGTGCCGGGACTAGCCAAGAGACCCAGTACTTC. It yields the protein CASSAGTSQETQYF.

In this sample, this clone turned up once. J is TRBJ2-7 and V is TRBV5-1; TRBD1 aligns across 9 bases. J was trimmed by 3 bases and V by 0 bases; bases with no gene match: 7. The germline V gene has CDR1 SGHRS and CDR2 YFSETQ. The CDR3 extends over 16 amino acids. The CDR3: CASSLAAGTGSYEQYF. In nucleotides, the CDR3 is TGCGCCAGCAGCTTGGCGGCCGGGACAGGGAGCTACGAGCAGTACTTC.

The chain uses TRBV30 and TRBJ2-5; TRBD1 might be the D (5 bases). The CDR3 covers 11 residues. Trimming cost V 4 bases and J 7 bases, with 10 bases left between them. CDR1 and CDR2 from the germline V gene are GTSNPN and SVGIG (reference sequence). The CDR3 DNA reads as TGTGCCTGGACAGGGTCCTCGACCCAGTACTTC. This sequence encodes CAWTGSSTQYF.

This clone occurred a few times. The J gene is TRBJ2-2, the V gene TRBV29-1; D not resolved. This CDR3 contains 15 residues. V gave up 0 bases and J gave up 0 bases, with 8 bases separating them. Germline V gives CDR1 SQVTM, CDR2 ANQGSEA. In DNA, the CDR3 is TGCAGCGTTGAAGAGGCTGCACCGAACACCGGGGAGCTGTTTTTT. Amino acids: CSVEEAAPNTGELFF.

With regard to this clone: Different DNA sequences within this sample yield the same CDR3. This CDR3 is CASSQPQETQYF. The CDR3 nucleotides read TGCGCCAGCAGCCAACCTCAAGAGACCCAGTACTTC. The rearrangement joins TRBV4-1 to TRBJ2-5; D unresolved. The ends were cut back, 2 bases at V and 2 bases at J, with 3 bases in the middle. The CDR3 sequence is 12 residues long. Germline lookup yields CDR1 MGHRA and CDR2 YSYEKL.

The chain has TRBV9 and TRBJ2-2; D uncertain. Germline V gene sequence: CDR1 SGDLS, CDR2 YYNGEE. This CDR3 contains 16 residues. Trimming left V 4 bases short and J 0 bases short, with 13 bases between. The CDR3 protein is CASSQLSIANTGELFF. CDR3 nucleotide sequence: TGTGCCAGCAGCCAGCTATCTATCGCGAACACCGGGGAGCTGTTTTTT. Together with reference TRBV9 and TRBJ2-2, the CDR3 gives the full variable domain: DSGVTQTPKHLITATGQRVTLRCSPRSGDLSVYWYQQSLDQGLQFLIQYYNGEERAKGNILERFSAQQFPDLHSELNLSSLELGDSALYFCASSQLSIANTGELFFGEGSRLTVL.

This chain joins TRBV29-1 and TRBJ2-5, with 7 nucleotides matching TRBD2. The CDR3 extends over 14 amino acids. CDR1 is SQVTM, CDR2 ANQGSEA, per germline. V trimming: 4 bases; J trimming: 0 bases; junction bases outside the gene matches: 5. Here the CDR3 DNA reads TGCAGCGTTGCAGCGGGGAGTAACCAAGAGACCCAGTACTTC. It encodes CSVAAGSNQETQYF.

This clone was seen a handful of times. The gene calls are TRBV29-1 and TRBJ2-5; 9 bases match TRBD2. Germline lookup yields CDR1 SQVTM and CDR2 ANQGSEA. J gave up 2 bases and V 6 bases, and 7 bases lay outside the gene matches. The CDR3 runs 14 residues. CDR3 in amino acids: CSVNLAGSQETQYF. The CDR3 DNA is TGCAGCGTGAACCTAGCGGGGTCACAAGAGACCCAGTACTTC.

The chain uses TRBV4-1 and TRBJ1-1; D is perhaps TRBD1 (5 bases). The CDR3 runs 12 residues. CDR1 is MGHRA, CDR2 YSYEKL, per germline. With 0 bases removed from V and 13 bases from J, the gap between germline ends came to 12 bases. The CDR3 region has the DNA TGCGCCAGCAGCCAAGATCGGGGCCGGGGTTTCTTT. Translation gives CASSQDRGRGFF.

This clone was seen more than once but under ten times. This rearrangement joins TRBV7-2 to TRBJ2-2, with D possibly matching TRBD2 (5 bases). Germline V gives CDR1 SGHTA, CDR2 FQGNSA. V shed 2 bases and J shed 6 bases, with 13 bases lying between them. The CDR3 has 15 amino acids. This CDR3 reads CASSLLSIGAGELFF. For the CDR3, the DNA is TGTGCCAGCAGCTTATTGTCTATCGGGGCCGGGGAGCTGTTTTTT.

The V call is TRBV4-1, the J call TRBJ1-3; D may be TRBD1 (5 bases). This CDR3 comprises 16 residues. The V gene lost 4 bases and the J gene lost 2 bases, with 15 bases spanning the gap. Germline V gives CDR1 MGHRA, CDR2 YSYEKL. CDR3 nucleotides: TGCGCCAGCAGCCCACACCGGGACTTTCCTGGAAACACCATATATTTT. It specifies CASSPHRDFPGNTIYF.

The chain uses TRBV25-1 and TRBJ2-7, with 10 bases aligning to TRBD2. CDR3 length equals 13 residues. The ends lost 7 bases at V and 5 bases at J; junction bases unmatched: 5. Germline lookup yields CDR1 MGHDK and CDR2 SYGVNS. CDR3 loop: CASISGTSDEQYF. Written as DNA, the CDR3 is TGTGCCAGCATTTCCGGGACTAGCGACGAGCAGTACTTC.

This clone was counted only a few times. The chain carries TRBV23-1 and TRBJ1-5, with 8 nucleotides matching TRBD1. TRBV23-1 is identified as an open reading frame with a role that is uncertain. This CDR3 comprises 16 residues. Trimming removed 8 bases from V and 0 bases from J; junction bases left unmatched: 9. The CDR3 sequence: CASPTGANDSNQPQHF. The CDR3 bases are TGCGCCAGCCCGACAGGGGCAAACGATAGCAATCAGCCCCAGCATTTT.

The CDR3 protein is CASSRQEASDNEKLFF. The CDR3 bases are TGTGCCAGCTCACGGCAGGAAGCCTCCGATAATGAAAAACTGTTTTTT. The chain joins TRBV18 to TRBJ1-4; D gene ambiguous. The CDR3 runs 16 residues. V was clipped by 4 bases and J by 4 bases, with 16 bases between them. Germline lookup yields CDR1 KGHSH and CDR2 LQKENI.

This sequence joins TRBV7-2 and TRBJ2-5, with D hard to call. Trimming pared 4 bases from V and 1 base from J, leaving 13 bases between. The CDR3 spans 15 residues. The germline CDR1 and CDR2 sequences are SGHTA and FQGNSA. CDR3 residues: CASSSRATIQETQYF. The CDR3 DNA reads as TGTGCCAGCAGCTCCCGGGCCACGATCCAAGAGACCCAGTACTTC. Combining the CDR3 with reference TRBV7-2 and TRBJ2-5 gives the whole variable domain GAGVSQSPSNKVTEKGKDVELRCDPISGHTALYWYRQSLGQGLEFLIYFQGNSAPDKSGLPSDRFSAERTGGSVSTLTIQRTQQEDSAVYLCASSSRATIQETQYFGPGTRLLVL.

A remark on this clone: Other DNA sequences from this sample encode an identical CDR3 as well. This chain links TRBV9 with TRBJ2-5, with D possibly matching TRBD2 (5 bases). In germline, CDR1 is SGDLS, CDR2 YYNGEE. CDR3 size: 13 residues. Trimming removed 2 bases at V and 5 bases at J, with 10 bases between. The CDR3 DNA follows: TGTGCCAGCAGCGTTGGGCCGGGGGAGACCCAGTACTTC. This codes for CASSVGPGETQYF. The full variable domain, completed using reference TRBV9 and TRBJ2-5, is DSGVTQTPKHLITATGQRVTLRCSPRSGDLSVYWYQQSLDQGLQFLIQYYNGEERAKGNILERFSAQQFPDLHSELNLSSLELGDSALYFCASSVGPGETQYFGPGTRLLVL.

This clone was seen a few times. The chain uses TRBV18 and TRBJ1-3, with D uncertain. The V and J ends lost 2 bases and 0 bases respectively, with 8 bases between them. This CDR3 region has 15 residues. Germline lookup yields CDR1 KGHSH and CDR2 LQKENI. In DNA, the CDR3 is TGTGCCAGCTCACCAGAGGGTCTCTCTGGAAACACCATATATTTT. Protein sequence: CASSPEGLSGNTIYF.

The V and J genes are TRBV10-1 and TRBJ2-7; D possibly matches TRBD1 or TRBD2 (6 bases each). V shed 5 bases and J shed 2 bases, with 16 bases lying between them. In germline, CDR1 is WNHNN, CDR2 SYGVQD (reference sequence). This CDR3 has 15 amino acids. CDR3 sequence: CASSPPGAEPYEQYF. Here the CDR3 DNA reads TGCGCCAGCAGTCCCCCGGGGGCTGAGCCCTACGAGCAGTACTTC.